This TCR beta chain was documented in a study of T cells after posttransplantation cyclophosphamide listed by TCRdb under 2016. For the wider study: Using TRB sequencing, the study followed how the T cell repertoire reconstituted after myeloablative bone marrow transplantation in which posttransplantation cyclophosphamide served as GVHD prophylaxis. Public TRB sequences were checked against a database of over 3,000 sequences associated with responses to pathogens, tumor antigens, self-antigens and alloantigens. Samples from about 33 PTCy-treated patients, along with samples from about 17 of their related bone marrow donors, underwent antigen receptor sequencing. TRB sequencing was performed on blood from all 35 or so PTCy patients with 1-year posttransplant specimens. In 3 patients, up to about 3 additional blood samples taken between 2 and 5.2 years after transplant also underwent TRB sequencing, as did pretransplant blood from a handful of patients. Because TRA and TRB clonality correlated tightly in 9 samples, the subsequent TCR analyses were limited to TRB only.

Peripheral blood samples were provided by related bone marrow donors on the day of marrow donation. Peripheral blood and bone marrow mononuclear cells were isolated by Ficoll-Hypaque density centrifugation and cryopreserved. FACS on a FACSAria II was used to sort CD4+ and CD8+ T cells, including the naive and memory subsets. A note on this clone: Its binding antigen is unknown. The sample holds no much larger clone one base away, and base qualities are not on file.

TRB sequencing was run on genomic DNA with either the immunoSEQ assay at survey resolution or the hsTCRB kit. In the source study's methods: The immunoSEQ software handled initial read processing, and the LymphoSeq R package was used for repertoire analyses. Clonality was computed as 1 minus normalized Shannon entropy; Gini coefficient was also calculated for each TRB dataset. Phenotypes of unsorted samples were inferred by mapping TRB sequences from sorted subsets of the recipient or donor onto unsorted samples of the same recipient. TCRdb carries this immuneACCESS record with in-frame sequences only. Its versions omit some clonotypes, under half of them owing to an unresolved V gene in the studies checked, with the rest unexplained. The DNA gave D and trimming, while V, J and clone size come from that table. Within this sample are about 3,300 clones, with about 84% of them counted one time only. The top ten clonotypes cover roughly 21% of the sample.

Spanning cysteine to phenylalanine, the CDR3 consists of 14 amino acids. Of the read, only the CDR3 DNA is kept; its 42 bases are in frame from base 1. The germline V gene (reference sequence) gives CDR1 as LNHDA and CDR2 as SQIVND. Relative to germline, V is 6 bases shorter and J is 6 bases shorter, with 16 bases between their ends. Findings and caveats that apply to the study as a whole: Donor-recipient similarity was low at 1-2 months but rose over the first year, and later blood repertoires were often dominated by donor CD8+ memory clones. Across a few dozen patients, TRB clonality was highly associated with recipient CMV seropositivity and CMV reactivation, and diversity in PTCy patients was similar to diversity in CNI/methotrexate controls. The TRB repertoires of T cells infiltrating skin or the GI tract showed only limited overlap with the TRB repertoires found in blood.

The sequencing input was memory CD8+ T cells sorted from blood. The sequence was collected from a woman aged 55-69 years in good health, CMV-negative, and a related stem cell transplant donor. Here the chain combines TRBV19 and TRBJ2-3; a confident D gene designation cannot be given. The DNA reads TGTGCCAGTAGGACGACTCCTCAAGCGGATACGCAGTATTTT. This yields the protein CASRTTPQADTQYF. Beyond the CDR3, the reference TRBV19 and TRBJ2-3 genes provide the residues; the full variable domain reads: DGGITQSPKYLFRKEGQNVTLSCEQNLNHDAMYWYRQDPGQGLRLIYYSQIVNDFQKGDIAEGYSVSREKKESFPLTVTSAQKNPTAFYLCASRTTPQADTQYFGPGTRLTVL.